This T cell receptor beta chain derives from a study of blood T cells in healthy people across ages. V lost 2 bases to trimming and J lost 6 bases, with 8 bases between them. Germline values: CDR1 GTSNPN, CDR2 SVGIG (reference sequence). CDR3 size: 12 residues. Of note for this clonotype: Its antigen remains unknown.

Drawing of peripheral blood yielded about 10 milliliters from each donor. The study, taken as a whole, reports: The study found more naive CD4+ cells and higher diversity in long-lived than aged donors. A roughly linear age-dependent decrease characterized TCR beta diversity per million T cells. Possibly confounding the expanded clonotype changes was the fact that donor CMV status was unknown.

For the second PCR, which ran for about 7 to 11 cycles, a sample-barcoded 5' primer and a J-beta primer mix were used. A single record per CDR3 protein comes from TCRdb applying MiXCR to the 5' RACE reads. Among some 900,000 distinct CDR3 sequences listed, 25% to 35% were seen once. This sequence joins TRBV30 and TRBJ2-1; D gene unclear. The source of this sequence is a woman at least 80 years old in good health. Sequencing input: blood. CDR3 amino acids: CAWSPLRNEQFF. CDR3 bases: TGTGCCTGGAGTCCTCTTCGCAATGAGCAGTTCTTC.